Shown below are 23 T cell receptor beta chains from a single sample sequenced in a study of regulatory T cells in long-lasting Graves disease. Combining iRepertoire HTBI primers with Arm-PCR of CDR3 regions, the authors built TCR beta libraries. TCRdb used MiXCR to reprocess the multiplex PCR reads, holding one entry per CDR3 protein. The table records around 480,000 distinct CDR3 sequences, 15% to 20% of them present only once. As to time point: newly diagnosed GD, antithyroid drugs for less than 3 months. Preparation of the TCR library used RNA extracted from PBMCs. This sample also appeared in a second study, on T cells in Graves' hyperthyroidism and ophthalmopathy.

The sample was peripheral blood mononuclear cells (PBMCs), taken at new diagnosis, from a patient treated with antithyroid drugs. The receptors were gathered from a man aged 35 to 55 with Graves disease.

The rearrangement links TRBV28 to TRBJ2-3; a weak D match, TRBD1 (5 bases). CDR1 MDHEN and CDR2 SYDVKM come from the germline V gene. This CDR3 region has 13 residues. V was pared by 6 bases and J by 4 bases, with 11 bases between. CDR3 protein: CASRSGYADTQYF. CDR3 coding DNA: TGTGCCAGCAGATCAGGGTACGCAGATACGCAGTATTTT.

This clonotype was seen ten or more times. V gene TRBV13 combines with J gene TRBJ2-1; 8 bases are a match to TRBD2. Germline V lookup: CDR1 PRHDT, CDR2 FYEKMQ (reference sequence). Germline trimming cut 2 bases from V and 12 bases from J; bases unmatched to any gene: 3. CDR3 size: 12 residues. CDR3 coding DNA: TGTGCCAGCAGCTTATTCGGGAGGGGGCAGTTCTTC. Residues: CASSLFGRGQFF.

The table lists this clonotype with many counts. This CDR3 is CASSLEGISGSYNEQFF. The CDR3 nucleotides are TGCGCCAGCAGCTTGGAGGGCATTTCGGGCTCCTACAATGAGCAGTTCTTC. The V gene is TRBV5-1, the J gene TRBJ2-1; D not resolved. Trimming shortened V by 0 bases and J by 0 bases, and 13 bases separated the two germline ends. The CDR3 runs 17 residues. Germline lookup yields CDR1 SGHRS and CDR2 YFSETQ.

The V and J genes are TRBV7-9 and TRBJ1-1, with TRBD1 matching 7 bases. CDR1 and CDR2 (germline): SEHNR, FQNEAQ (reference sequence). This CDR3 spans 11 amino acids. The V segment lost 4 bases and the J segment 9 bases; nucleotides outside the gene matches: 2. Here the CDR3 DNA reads TGTGCCAGCAGCTGGGACAGTAAAGCTTTCTTT. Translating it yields CASSWDSKAFF.

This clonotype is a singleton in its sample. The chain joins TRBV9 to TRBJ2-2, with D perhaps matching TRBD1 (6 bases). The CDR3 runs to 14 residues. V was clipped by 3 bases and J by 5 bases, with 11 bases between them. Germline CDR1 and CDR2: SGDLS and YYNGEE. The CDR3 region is CASSAEGVTGELFF. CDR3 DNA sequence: TGTGCCAGCAGCGCAGAGGGGGTAACCGGGGAGCTGTTTTTT.

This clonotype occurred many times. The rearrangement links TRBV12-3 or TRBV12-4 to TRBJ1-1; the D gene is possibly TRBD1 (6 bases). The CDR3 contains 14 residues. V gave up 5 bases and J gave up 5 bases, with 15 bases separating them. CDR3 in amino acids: CASSPRTALTEAFF. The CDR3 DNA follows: TGTGCCAGCAGTCCGCGGACAGCCCTGACTGAAGCTTTCTTT.

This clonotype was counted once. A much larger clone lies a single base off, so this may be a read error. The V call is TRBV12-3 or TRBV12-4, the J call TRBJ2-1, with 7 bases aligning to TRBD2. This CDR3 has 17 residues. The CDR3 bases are TGTGCCAGCAGTCCTACTAGCGCAAGGAGCTCCTACAGTGAGCAGTTCTTC. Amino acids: CASSPTSARSSYSEQFF.

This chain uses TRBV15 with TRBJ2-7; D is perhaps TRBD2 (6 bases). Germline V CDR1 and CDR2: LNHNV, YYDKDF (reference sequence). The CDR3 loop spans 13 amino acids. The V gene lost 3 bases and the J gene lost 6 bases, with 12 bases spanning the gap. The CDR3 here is CATSSGLAVEQYF. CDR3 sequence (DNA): TGTGCCACCAGCAGCGGTTTAGCGGTCGAGCAGTACTTC.

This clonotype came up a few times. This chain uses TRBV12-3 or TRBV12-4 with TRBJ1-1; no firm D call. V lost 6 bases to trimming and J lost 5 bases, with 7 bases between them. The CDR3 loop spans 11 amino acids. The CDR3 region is CASRLRTEAFF. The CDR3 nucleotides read TGTGCCAGCAGGTTGAGGACTGAAGCTTTCTTT.

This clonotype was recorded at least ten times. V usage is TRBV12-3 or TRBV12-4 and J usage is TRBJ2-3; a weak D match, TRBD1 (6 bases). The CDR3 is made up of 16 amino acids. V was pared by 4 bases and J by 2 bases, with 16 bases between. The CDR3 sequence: CASSSRGHRTTDTQYF. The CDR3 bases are TGTGCCAGCAGTTCCAGGGGCCATCGGACCACAGATACGCAGTATTTT.

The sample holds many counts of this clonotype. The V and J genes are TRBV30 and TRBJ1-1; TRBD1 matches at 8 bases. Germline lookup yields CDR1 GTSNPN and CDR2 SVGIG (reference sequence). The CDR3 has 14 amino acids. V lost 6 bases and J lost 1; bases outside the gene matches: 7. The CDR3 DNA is TGTGCCTGTAAAGCAGGGGGCTGGAACACTGAAGCTTTCTTT. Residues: CACKAGGWNTEAFF.

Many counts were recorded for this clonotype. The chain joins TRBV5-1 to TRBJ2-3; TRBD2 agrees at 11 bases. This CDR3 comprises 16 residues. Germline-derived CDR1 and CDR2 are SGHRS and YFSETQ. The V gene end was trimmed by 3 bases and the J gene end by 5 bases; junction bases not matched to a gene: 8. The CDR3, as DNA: TGCGCCAGCAGCTCCAAGACTAGCGGGAAGGTAGATACGCAGTATTTT. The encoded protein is CASSSKTSGKVDTQYF.

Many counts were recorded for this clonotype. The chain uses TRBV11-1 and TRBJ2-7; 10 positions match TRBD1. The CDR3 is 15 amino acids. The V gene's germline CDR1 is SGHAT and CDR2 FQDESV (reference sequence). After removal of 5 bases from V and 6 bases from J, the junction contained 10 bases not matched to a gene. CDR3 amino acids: CASSRRTGTGAEQYF. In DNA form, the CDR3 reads TGTGCCAGCAGCCGCCGCACCGGGACAGGGGCCGAGCAGTACTTC.

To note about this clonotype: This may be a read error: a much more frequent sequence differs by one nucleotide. This CDR3 reads CASRVTGLGTGELFF. In nucleotides, the CDR3 is TGTGCCAGCAGGGTGACAGGGTTGGGCACCGGGGAGCTGTTTTTT. The chain has TRBV2 and TRBJ2-2; 7 bases map to TRBD1. The germline CDR1 and CDR2 sequences are SNHLY and FYNNEI. Germline trimming cut 6 bases from V and 4 bases from J; bases unmatched to any gene: 8. The CDR3 sequence is 15 residues long.

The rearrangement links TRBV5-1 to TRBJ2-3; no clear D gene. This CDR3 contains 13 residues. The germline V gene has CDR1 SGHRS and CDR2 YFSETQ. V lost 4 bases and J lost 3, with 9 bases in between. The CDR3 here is CASSAPGTDTQYF. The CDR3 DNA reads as TGCGCCAGCAGCGCACCAGGAACAGATACGCAGTATTTT.

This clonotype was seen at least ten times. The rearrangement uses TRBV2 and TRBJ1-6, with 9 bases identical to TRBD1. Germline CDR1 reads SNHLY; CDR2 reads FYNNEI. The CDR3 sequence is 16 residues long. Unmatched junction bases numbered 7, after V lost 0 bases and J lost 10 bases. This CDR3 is CASSEAPGQGKSPLHF. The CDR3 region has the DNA TGTGCCAGCAGTGAAGCGCCGGGACAGGGAAAGTCACCCCTCCACTTT. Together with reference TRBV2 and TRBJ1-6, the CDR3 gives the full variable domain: EPEVTQTPSHQVTQMGQEVILRCVPISNHLYFYWYRQILGQKVEFLVSFYNNEISEKSEIFDDQFSVERPDGSNFTLKIRSTKLEDSAMYFCASSEAPGQGKSPLHFGNGTRLTVT.

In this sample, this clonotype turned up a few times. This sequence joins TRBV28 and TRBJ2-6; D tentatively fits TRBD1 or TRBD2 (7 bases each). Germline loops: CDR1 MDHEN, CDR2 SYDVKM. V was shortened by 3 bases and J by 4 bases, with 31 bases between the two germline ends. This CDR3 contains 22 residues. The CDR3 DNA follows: TGTGCCAGCAGTTTTTTTGGGACTACCGAACCCCATCCGACAGGGGGGGCCAACGTCCTGACTTTC. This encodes CASSFFGTTEPHPTGGANVLTF.

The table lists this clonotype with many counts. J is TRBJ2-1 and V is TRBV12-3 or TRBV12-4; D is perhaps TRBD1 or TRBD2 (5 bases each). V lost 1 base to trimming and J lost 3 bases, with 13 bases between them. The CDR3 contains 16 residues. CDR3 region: CASSLGDHPFYNEQFF. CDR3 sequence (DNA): TGTGCCAGCAGTTTAGGGGACCATCCGTTCTACAATGAGCAGTTCTTC.

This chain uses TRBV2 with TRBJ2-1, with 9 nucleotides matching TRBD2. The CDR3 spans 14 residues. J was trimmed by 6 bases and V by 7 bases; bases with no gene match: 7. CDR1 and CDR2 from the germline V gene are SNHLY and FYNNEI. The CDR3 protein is CASTVAGVFNEQFF. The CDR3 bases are TGTGCCAGCACCGTAGCGGGAGTCTTCAATGAGCAGTTCTTC.

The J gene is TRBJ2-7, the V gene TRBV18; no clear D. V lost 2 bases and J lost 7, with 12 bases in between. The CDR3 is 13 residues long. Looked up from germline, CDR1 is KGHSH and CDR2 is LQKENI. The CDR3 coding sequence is TGTGCCAGCTCACCAACAGTGGGCAATGAGCAGTACTTC. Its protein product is CASSPTVGNEQYF.

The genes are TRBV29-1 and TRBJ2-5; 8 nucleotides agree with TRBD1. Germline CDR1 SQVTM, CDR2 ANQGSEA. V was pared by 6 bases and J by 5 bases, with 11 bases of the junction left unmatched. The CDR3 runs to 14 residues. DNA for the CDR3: TGCAGCGTAGCTACAGGGGGGTGGGGGGAGACCCAGTACTTC. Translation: CSVATGGWGETQYF.

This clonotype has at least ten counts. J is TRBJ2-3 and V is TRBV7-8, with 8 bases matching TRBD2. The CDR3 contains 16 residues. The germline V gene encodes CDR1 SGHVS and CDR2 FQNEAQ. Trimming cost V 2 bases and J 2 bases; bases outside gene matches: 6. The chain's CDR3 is CASSLLAGETTDTQYF. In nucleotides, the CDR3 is TGTGCCAGCAGCTTACTAGCGGGTGAAACCACAGATACGCAGTATTTT.

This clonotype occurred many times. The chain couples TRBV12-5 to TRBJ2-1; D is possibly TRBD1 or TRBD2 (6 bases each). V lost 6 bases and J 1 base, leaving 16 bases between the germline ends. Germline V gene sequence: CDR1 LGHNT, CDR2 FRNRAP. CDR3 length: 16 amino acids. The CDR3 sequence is CASGPHREASYNEQFF. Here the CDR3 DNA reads TGTGCTAGTGGACCTCACAGGGAGGCTTCCTACAATGAGCAGTTCTTC.